This T cell receptor beta chain is drawn from a study of blood T cell repertoires in COVID-19. Using immunoSEQ multiplex PCR, the repertoire was profiled, and TCRdb retains in-frame clones only, with some absent. The data contain fewer than 350,000 clones, about 90% of them seen just once; the ten biggest clones take up 2.1%. Per the germline V gene, CDR1 is ENHRY and CDR2 is SYGVKD. Trimming left V 9 bases short and J 3 bases short, with 11 bases between. This CDR3 has 12 amino acids. This sequence originates from a woman aged 25 to 39 who had recovered from COVID-19. Sequences were obtained from peripheral blood. This chain uses TRBV10-3 with TRBJ1-1; tentatively, D is TRBD1 (5 bases). The CDR3 spells CAIGARDTEAFF. For the CDR3, the DNA is TGTGCCATAGGGGCTAGGGACACTGAAGCTTTCTTT.